This T cell receptor beta chain comes out of a study of CD8+ T cells in alopecia areata. In the study overall: Recipients were approximately 7-11-week-old female C3H/HeJ mice grafted with skin from approximately 6-12-month-old C3H/HeJ donors with spontaneous alopecia.

Study-level points and caveats: Normal scalp had lower clonality than lesional scalp, with alopecia totalis/universalis lesions showing this most strongly. Scalp samples also contribute reads from the resident alphabeta T cells found in normal skin.

This clone was counted ten times or more. Its antigen is not known. The germline and genes are mouse ones. The read ends 4 residues before the CDR3 terminus; that terminus is restored from the germline J gene. Sequencing templates came from extracted RNA that was reverse transcribed into cDNA. The protocol was immunoSEQ multiplex PCR, while the TCRdb copy is restricted to in-frame clones and leaves out a portion. The specimen gives roughly 110,000 clones without singletons; the ten biggest hold around a fifth. The CDR3 is 18 amino acids. V dropped 6 bases and J dropped 3; count of bases not matched to a gene: 14. CDR1 is NNHDY, CDR2 SYVADS, per germline.

The source material was lesional skin. The sequence was collected from a C3H/HeJ mouse with alopecia areata. The strain's MHC haplotype is H2-k. The chain is built from TRBV13-3 and TRBJ2-1; TRBD2 matches at 11 bases. CDR3 sequence: CASIQSRDWGSGYAEQFF. The sequenced CDR3 bases are TGTGCCAGCATCCAGTCCCGGGACTGGGGGAGCGGCTATGCT.